The 19 T cell receptor beta chains in this list originate from one sample, sequenced in a study of shared clonotypes between healthy human individuals. The protocol was immunoSEQ multiplex PCR, while the TCRdb copy is restricted to in-frame clones and leaves out a portion. The data contain 520,000 or so clones, 60% to 85% of them singletons. Source material: PBMCs. The receptors here all came from a woman aged 35 to 49 in good health. Some clones in this sample may be carry-over from other donors' samples.

The rearrangement links TRBV7-2 to TRBJ2-7; tentative D call: TRBD2 (5 bases). The V end lost 5 bases, the J end lost 2 bases, and 25 bases lay between the germline ends. Germline CDR1 reads SGHTA; CDR2 reads FQGNSA. The CDR3 is made up of 18 amino acids. The CDR3: CASSPLRGGNQEPYEQYF. The CDR3 nucleotides read TGTGCCAGCAGCCCACTTCGGGGTGGGAATCAGGAACCCTACGAGCAGTACTTC.

This clone was counted once. The CDR3, as DNA: TGTGCCAGCAGTATAGAGTCGTGGGGAAAACTGTTTTTT. Translating gives CASSIESWGKLFF. The chain joins TRBV6-5 to TRBJ1-4; no definite D call. With 5 bases removed from V and 10 bases from J, the gap between germline ends came to 14 bases. Germline-derived CDR1 and CDR2 are MNHEY and SVGAGI. The CDR3 is 13 residues long.

The chain carries TRBV27 and TRBJ1-1; 12 bases match TRBD1. There are 17 residues in the CDR3. V shed 6 bases, J shed 4 bases, and the junction held 12 bases outside the gene matches. CDR1 and CDR2 (germline): MNHEY, SMNVEV (reference sequence). The CDR3 coding sequence is TGTGCCAGCAGCAGTAGGGACAGGGGGCCTCGGGGCACTGAAGCTTTCTTT. The encoded protein is CASSSRDRGPRGTEAFF.

The chain uses TRBV11-2 and TRBJ2-7; perhaps TRBD1 as D (5 bases). Germline lookup yields CDR1 SGHAT and CDR2 FQNNGV. V was shortened by 7 bases and J by 6 bases, with 16 bases between the two germline ends. The CDR3 has 13 residues. The CDR3 loop reads CASTPFARGEQYF. DNA for the CDR3: TGTGCCAGCACCCCTTTCGCTAGGGGCGAGCAGTACTTC.

The rearrangement joins TRBV9 to TRBJ1-5, with 10 positions matching TRBD1. With 4 bases clipped from V and 5 bases from J, the junction kept 6 bases outside the gene matches. The CDR3 is 15 amino acids. Germline assignment: CDR1 SGDLS and CDR2 YYNGEE. DNA of the CDR3: TGTGCCAGCAGCATTGGACAGGGGGAGCATCAGCCCCAGCATTTT. Residues: CASSIGQGEHQPQHF.

The chain combines TRBV7-9 with TRBJ1-5, with 9 bases identical to TRBD1. Germline V gives CDR1 SEHNR, CDR2 FQNEAQ (reference sequence). V shed 5 bases and J 6 bases; nucleotides not matched to a gene: 8. CDR3 length equals 15 residues. The CDR3 spells CASSATGGGGQPQHF. CDR3 sequence (DNA): TGTGCCAGCAGCGCAACAGGGGGCGGTGGTCAGCCCCAGCATTTT.

This sequence joins TRBV5-5 and TRBJ1-3; no definite D call. The length of the CDR3 is 15 residues. V shed 2 bases and J shed 0 bases, with 9 bases lying between them. CDR1 and CDR2 (germline): SGHKS, YYEKEE (reference sequence). DNA of the CDR3: TGTGCCAGCAGCTTCGACCCATACTCTGGAAACACCATATATTTT. Translation: CASSFDPYSGNTIYF.

This sequence joins TRBV5-4 and TRBJ2-7, with 9 bases aligning to TRBD1. Germline V lookup: CDR1 SGHNT, CDR2 YYREEE (reference sequence). This CDR3 region has 16 residues. The junction had 8 bases not matched to a gene; V was cut back by 0 bases and J by 4 bases. CDR3 DNA: TGTGCCAGCAGCTTGGACTTGGGACAGGGTGTATACGAGCAGTACTTC. It specifies CASSLDLGQGVYEQYF.

The chain combines TRBV15 with TRBJ2-7; TRBD2 matches 8 bases. CDR3 length equals 18 residues. V gave up 0 bases and J gave up 0 bases; unmatched junction bases: 10. Germline assignment: CDR1 LNHNV and CDR2 YYDKDF (reference sequence). CDR3 coding DNA: TGTGCCACCAGCAGAGATATTCGGAGCGGGAGAAGCTCCTACGAGCAGTACTTC. This encodes CATSRDIRSGRSSYEQYF.

The chain couples TRBV6-1 to TRBJ2-7; 7 nucleotides match TRBD2. Trimming removed 11 bases from V and 3 bases from J; junction bases left unmatched: 10. The CDR3 contains 13 residues. Per the germline V gene, CDR1 is MNHNS and CDR2 is SASEGT. CDR3 amino acids: CAGRGASGYEQYF. CDR3 in DNA: TGTGCCGGCCGCGGGGCTAGCGGCTACGAGCAGTACTTC.

This chain joins TRBV6-6 and TRBJ1-1; TRBD1 aligns across 9 bases. The CDR3 contains 14 residues. V was clipped by 2 bases and J by 6 bases; unmatched bases: 4. Germline loops: CDR1 MNHNY, CDR2 SVGAGI (reference sequence). The CDR3 is CASSYGDRVPEAFF. In nucleotides, the CDR3 is TGTGCCAGCAGTTACGGGGACAGGGTTCCTGAAGCTTTCTTT.

Turning to this clone: This may be a read error, as it is one base from a much larger clone. This chain links TRBV5-4 with TRBJ2-7, with D possibly TRBD2 on 5 matching bases. The CDR3 totals 11 residues. V lost 4 bases and J lost 3, with 5 bases in between. In germline, CDR1 is SGHNT, CDR2 YYREEE (reference sequence). Written as DNA, the CDR3 is TGTGCCAGCAGCCGGGACTACGAGCAGTACTTC. This translates into CASSRDYEQYF.

The chain couples TRBV2 to TRBJ1-4; D perhaps matches TRBD1 (5 bases). The CDR3 consists of 12 residues. Between the trimmed V and J ends, which lost 6 bases and 13 bases, there was a span of 15 bases. CDR1 SNHLY and CDR2 FYNNEI come from the germline V gene. DNA for the CDR3: TGTGCCAGCAGGCCCGGGGAGGGGCGACTGTTTTTT. Residues: CASRPGEGRLFF.

This rearrangement joins TRBV7-3 to TRBJ2-1; D not certain. From germline, CDR1 is SGHTA and CDR2 FQGTGA. The CDR3 is made up of 14 amino acids. V gave up 1 base and J gave up 3 bases, with 7 bases separating them. The CDR3 DNA reads as TGTGCCAGCAGCTTAAAGGCCAGCTACAATGAGCAGTTCTTC. It specifies CASSLKASYNEQFF.

V is TRBV11-3 and J is TRBJ2-5; TRBD2 aligns across 8 bases. J gave up 4 bases and V 1 base, and 8 bases lay outside the gene matches. The CDR3 contains 16 residues. Germline V CDR1 and CDR2: SGHNT, YENEEA. CDR3 in DNA: TGTGCCAGCAGCTTAGGTATTAGCGGGGATCGAGAGACCCAGTACTTC. Its protein product is CASSLGISGDRETQYF.

V gene TRBV2 combines with J gene TRBJ2-3, with 7 bases identical to TRBD2. CDR3 size: 13 residues. The germline gives CDR1 SNHLY, CDR2 FYNNEI. Trimming at V came to 10 bases and at J to 1 base, leaving 5 bases not matched to a gene. The CDR3, as DNA: TGTGCCACCAGCGGGATCCGCACAGATACGCAGTATTTT. It translates to CATSGIRTDTQYF. Complete variable domain (other parts from reference TRBV2 and TRBJ2-3): EPEVTQTPSHQVTQMGQEVILRCVPISNHLYFYWYRQILGQKVEFLVSFYNNEISEKSEIFDDQFSVERPDGSNFTLKIRSTKLEDSAMYFCATSGIRTDTQYFGPGTRLTVL.

This clone showed up many times. The chain combines TRBV6-1 with TRBJ1-5, with TRBD1 as a possible D gene (6 bases). V shed 8 bases and J shed 5 bases, with 10 bases lying between them. Germline V gene data show CDR1 as MNHNS and CDR2 as SASEGT. The CDR3 is 12 amino acids. CDR3 residues: CASLRGHQPQHF. The CDR3 DNA is TGTGCCAGCCTCCGGGGGCATCAGCCCCAGCATTTT.

The rearrangement joins TRBV11-2 to TRBJ2-1; no definite D call. Germline CDR1 SGHAT, CDR2 FQNNGV. Trimming stripped 1 base from V and 1 base from J, with 5 bases between. CDR3 length: 14 amino acids. CDR3 protein: CASSLVISYNEQFF. The CDR3 coding sequence is TGTGCCAGCAGCTTAGTGATATCCTACAATGAGCAGTTCTTC. Supplemented by reference TRBV11-2 and TRBJ2-1, the full variable domain reads EAGVAQSPRYKIIEKRQSVAFWCNPISGHATLYWYQQILGQGPKLLIQFQNNGVVDDSQLPKDRFSAERLKGVDSTLKIQPAKLEDSAVYLCASSLVISYNEQFFGPGTRLTVL.

J is TRBJ2-1 and V is TRBV29-1; 12 bases fit TRBD2. Germline CDR1 and CDR2: SQVTM and ANQGSEA. V trimming: 7 bases; J trimming: 10 bases; junction bases outside the gene matches: 8. This CDR3 has 13 residues. As DNA, the CDR3 is TGCAGCGCCCGACTAGCGGGAGTTGGGGAGCAGTTCTTC. It is translated as CSARLAGVGEQFF.